This section outlines one T cell receptor (beta chain) sequence together with its context. The source of the sample is a study of blood T cell repertoires in COVID-19. Study context: COVID-19 samples from acute and convalescent phases originated in the United States, Italy and Spain.

In the original workflow: It was from reference gene primer amplification that nucleated cell counts were estimated. Assay used: immunoSEQ multiplex PCR; TCRdb lists only in-frame clones, some missing. The V and J calls and clone size are taken from that table; D and trimming were inferred from the DNA. Among 310,000 or so clones, 75% to 90% were seen once, and the ten largest hold around 9.5%. This CDR3 is 16 amino acids long. Germline V gene lookup returns CDR1 SGHTA and CDR2 FQGNSA. V dropped 1 base and J dropped 5; count of bases not matched to a gene: 11. Cohorts were determined from participant-reported clinical history. Recovery meant two consecutive negative NP/OP PCR tests, professional clearance, or resolved symptoms.

The receptor was derived from a woman in her forties who had recovered from COVID-19. The sequenced sample consisted of PBMCs or T cells enriched from blood (not recorded which). The gene calls are TRBV7-2 and TRBJ2-7, with 7 bases lining up with TRBD2. The chain's CDR3 is CASSLGLAERGHEQYF. DNA of the CDR3: TGTGCCAGCAGCTTAGGTCTAGCGGAGAGGGGCCACGAGCAGTACTTC.